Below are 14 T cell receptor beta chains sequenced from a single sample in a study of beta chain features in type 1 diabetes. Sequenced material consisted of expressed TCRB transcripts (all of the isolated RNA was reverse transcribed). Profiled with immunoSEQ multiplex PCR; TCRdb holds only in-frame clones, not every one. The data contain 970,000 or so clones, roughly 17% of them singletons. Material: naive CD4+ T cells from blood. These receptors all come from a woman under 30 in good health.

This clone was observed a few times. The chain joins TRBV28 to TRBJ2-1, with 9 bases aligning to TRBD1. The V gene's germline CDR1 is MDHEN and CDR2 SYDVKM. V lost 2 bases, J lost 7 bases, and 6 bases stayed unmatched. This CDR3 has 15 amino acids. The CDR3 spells CASSLVRTGDNEQFF. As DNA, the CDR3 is TGTGCCAGCAGTTTAGTGCGGACAGGGGATAATGAGCAGTTCTTC.

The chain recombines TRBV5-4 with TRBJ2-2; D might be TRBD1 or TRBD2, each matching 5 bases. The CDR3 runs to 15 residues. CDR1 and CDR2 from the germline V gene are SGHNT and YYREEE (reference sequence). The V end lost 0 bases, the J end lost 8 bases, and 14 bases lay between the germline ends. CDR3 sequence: CASSLGRTKLGELFF. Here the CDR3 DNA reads TGTGCCAGCAGCTTGGGGAGGACAAAACTGGGGGAGCTGTTTTTT.

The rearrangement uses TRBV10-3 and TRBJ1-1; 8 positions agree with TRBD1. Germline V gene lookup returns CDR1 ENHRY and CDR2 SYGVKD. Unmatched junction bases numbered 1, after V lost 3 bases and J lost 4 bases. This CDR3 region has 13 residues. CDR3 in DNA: TGTGCCATCAGTGAACAGGGGGGCACTGAAGCTTTCTTT. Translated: CAISEQGGTEAFF.

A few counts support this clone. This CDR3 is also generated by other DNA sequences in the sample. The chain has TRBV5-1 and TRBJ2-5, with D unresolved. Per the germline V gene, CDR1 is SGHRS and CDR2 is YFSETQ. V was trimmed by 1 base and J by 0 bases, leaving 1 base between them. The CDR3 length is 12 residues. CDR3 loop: CASSLYQETQYF. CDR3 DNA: TGCGCCAGCAGCTTGTACCAAGAGACCCAGTACTTC.

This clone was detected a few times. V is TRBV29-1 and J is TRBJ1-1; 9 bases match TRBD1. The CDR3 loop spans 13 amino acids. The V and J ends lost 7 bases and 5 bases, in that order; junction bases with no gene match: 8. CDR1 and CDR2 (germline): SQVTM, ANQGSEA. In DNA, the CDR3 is TGCAGCGCCCTGGGACAGGGAGGAACTGAAGCTTTCTTT. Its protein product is CSALGQGGTEAFF.

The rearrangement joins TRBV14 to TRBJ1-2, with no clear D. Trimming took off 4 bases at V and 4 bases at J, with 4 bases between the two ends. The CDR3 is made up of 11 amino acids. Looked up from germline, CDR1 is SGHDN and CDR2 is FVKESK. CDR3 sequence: CASSPGYGYTF. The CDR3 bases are TGTGCCAGCAGCCCGGGCTATGGCTACACCTTC.

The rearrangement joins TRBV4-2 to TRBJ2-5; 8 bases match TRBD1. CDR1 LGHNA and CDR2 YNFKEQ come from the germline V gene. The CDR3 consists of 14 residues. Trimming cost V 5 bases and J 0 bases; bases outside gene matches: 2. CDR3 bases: TGTGCCAGCAGCACAGGGGGGTACCAAGAGACCCAGTACTTC. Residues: CASSTGGYQETQYF.

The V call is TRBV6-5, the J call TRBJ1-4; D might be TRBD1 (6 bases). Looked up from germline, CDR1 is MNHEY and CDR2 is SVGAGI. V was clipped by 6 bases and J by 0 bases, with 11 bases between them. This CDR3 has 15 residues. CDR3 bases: TGTGCCAGCAGACGACAGGAGTCAACTAATGAAAAACTGTTTTTT. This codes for CASRRQESTNEKLFF.

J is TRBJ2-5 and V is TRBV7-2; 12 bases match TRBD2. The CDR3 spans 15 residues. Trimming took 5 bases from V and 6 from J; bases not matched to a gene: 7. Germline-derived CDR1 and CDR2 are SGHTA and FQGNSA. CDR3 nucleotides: TGTGCCAGCAGCCCTACCGGGACTAGCGGGCAGACCCAGTACTTC. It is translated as CASSPTGTSGQTQYF.

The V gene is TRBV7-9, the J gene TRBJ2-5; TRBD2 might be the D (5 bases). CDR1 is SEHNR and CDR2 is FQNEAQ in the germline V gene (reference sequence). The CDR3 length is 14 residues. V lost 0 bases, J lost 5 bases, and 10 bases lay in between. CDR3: CASSLAHEGETQYF. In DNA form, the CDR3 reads TGTGCCAGCAGCTTAGCACATGAGGGTGAGACCCAGTACTTC.

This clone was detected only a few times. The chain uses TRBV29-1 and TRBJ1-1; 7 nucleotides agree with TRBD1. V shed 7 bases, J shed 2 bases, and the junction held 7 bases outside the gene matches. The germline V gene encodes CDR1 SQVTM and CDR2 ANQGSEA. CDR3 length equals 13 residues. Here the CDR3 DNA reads TGCAGCGCTTCGACAGGGACCAACACTGAAGCTTTCTTT. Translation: CSASTGTNTEAFF.

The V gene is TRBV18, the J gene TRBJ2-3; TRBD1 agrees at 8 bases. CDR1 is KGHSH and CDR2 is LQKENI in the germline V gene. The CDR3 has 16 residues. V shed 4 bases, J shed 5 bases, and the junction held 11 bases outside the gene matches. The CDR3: CASSLSQGAGGDTQYF. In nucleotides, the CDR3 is TGTGCCAGCTCACTCTCTCAGGGGGCAGGCGGAGATACGCAGTATTTT.

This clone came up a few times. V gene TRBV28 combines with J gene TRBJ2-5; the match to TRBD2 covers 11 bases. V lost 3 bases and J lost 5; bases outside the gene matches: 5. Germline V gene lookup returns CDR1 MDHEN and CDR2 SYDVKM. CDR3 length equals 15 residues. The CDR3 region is CASSFQTSGIETQYF. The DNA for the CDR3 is TGTGCCAGCAGTTTCCAGACTAGCGGGATTGAGACCCAGTACTTC.

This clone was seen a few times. CDR3 sequence reads: CASSLQASGSISYNEQFF. The CDR3, as DNA: TGTGCCAGCTCACTCCAAGCTAGCGGGAGTATCTCCTACAATGAGCAGTTCTTC. The chain links TRBV18 to TRBJ2-1; 10 positions match TRBD2. The CDR3 totals 18 residues. Germline V gene lookup returns CDR1 KGHSH and CDR2 LQKENI. Trimming took 4 bases from V and 0 from J; bases not matched to a gene: 9.